A selection of T cell receptor beta chains follows, all from one sample in a study of cytomegalovirus exposure and HLA in healthy donors. Libraries were prepared by immunoSEQ multiplex PCR; TCRdb keeps only in-frame clonotypes and omits some of them. The table has 90,000 to 150,000 clones, approximately 88% seen once. What was sequenced was PBMCs. These receptor sequences come from a man between 18 and 29 years old in good health and CMV-seronegative. The CDR3 runs from the conserved cysteine through the conserved F or W. A D gene is named only where the DNA matches it firmly.

D,V,J,CDR3
NA,TRBV6-5,TRBJ1-2,CASSYGAGLNYGYTF
NA,TRBV12-5,TRBJ1-1,CASGSPPTAQNTEAFF
NA,TRBV18,TRBJ2-3,CASSPTVRQENRTDTQYF
TRBD2,TRBV4-3,TRBJ2-5,CASSPHSGGKETQYF
NA,TRBV13,TRBJ2-5,CASSLVSVSETQYF
NA,TRBV11-2,TRBJ1-1,CASSRGTNTEAFF
TRBD2,TRBV6-4,TRBJ2-7,CASNTTSGVRREQYF
NA,TRBV7-9,TRBJ1-2,CASAPRVTDGYTF
NA,TRBV10-1,TRBJ1-2,CASSESIGSHYGYTF
NA,TRBV15,TRBJ1-1,CATSRPIYPNTEAFF
TRBD1,TRBV7-9,TRBJ1-1,CASSFTGDVATEAFF
NA,TRBV10-3,TRBJ2-7,CAISWDRGEQYF
NA,TRBV7-9,TRBJ2-3,CASSAPVGGTDTQYF
TRBD2,TRBV7-7,TRBJ2-1,CASSLTSDTHEQFF
NA,TRBV11-2,TRBJ2-5,CASSLEGAQLMETQYF
TRBD1,TRBV28,TRBJ1-2,CASSFDREQSGYTF
TRBD2,TRBV28,TRBJ2-1,CASSPMAGGSFDEQFF
TRBD1,TRBV10-2,TRBJ1-5,CASSEWGTGTNNQPQHF
NA,TRBV28,TRBJ2-7,CAIGVSYEQYF
NA,TRBV6-5,TRBJ2-5,CASSSSGDRTQYF
NA,TRBV4-1,TRBJ1-5,CASSQNPSFIGQPQHF
TRBD1,TRBV6-5,TRBJ1-6,CASGGQVPGSPLHF
TRBD2,TRBV9,TRBJ2-3,CASSLGLASDTQYF
NA,TRBV27,TRBJ1-1,CASKPGTPNTEAFF
NA,TRBV27,TRBJ1-2,CASSLINSVPYTF
TRBD1,TRBV7-2,TRBJ1-1,CASSPDRFARLDTEAFF
NA,TRBV5-6,TRBJ2-5,CASSPELQAETQYF
NA,TRBV6-5,TRBJ1-1,CASSATATEAFF
TRBD2,TRBV7-9,TRBJ2-1,CASSLAEGLANQFF
TRBD2,TRBV6-1,TRBJ2-7,CASSVTSGPYEQYF
TRBD2,TRBV5-4,TRBJ2-5,CASSLGASGTETQYF
TRBD1,TRBV29-1,TRBJ2-3,CSVTGDPKNPSTDTQYF
NA,TRBV7-9,TRBJ1-5,CASSPDVYQPQHF
TRBD1,TRBV6-5,TRBJ1-6,CASSYAGTGVSPLHF
NA,TRBV28,TRBJ2-5,CASRSSGKLETQYF
TRBD1,TRBV7-8,TRBJ1-2,CASSSRNLGTVNYGYTF
NA,TRBV28,TRBJ1-5,CASSLTGSVNQPQHF
TRBD1,TRBV7-9,TRBJ1-5,CASSGTGVSNQPQHF
NA,TRBV5-1,TRBJ2-7,CASSLGQSYEQYF
TRBD1,TRBV2,TRBJ2-7,CASSERQGAYEQYF
NA,TRBV10-3,TRBJ1-5,CAISDRGMYQPQHF
TRBD1,TRBV27,TRBJ2-7,CASSLSGGGEQYF
TRBD1,TRBV7-2,TRBJ1-2,CASSSTGLWYGYTF
TRBD2,TRBV6-5,TRBJ2-7,CASSYSQTSRWEQYF
NA,TRBV2,TRBJ1-2,CASSDRVFSYTF
TRBD1,TRBV7-9,TRBJ1-4,CASSAPSGQGITNEKLFF
TRBD2,TRBV30,TRBJ2-3,CAWSGSGGSTDTQYF
TRBD1,TRBV27,TRBJ2-5,CASSFQPGTGEETQYF
NA,TRBV5-1,TRBJ1-3,CASSPGGLGNTIYF
TRBD2,TRBV28,TRBJ2-1,CASSAAFFGGGGNEQFF
NA,TRBV30,TRBJ1-1,CACFPQGQGAFF
TRBD1,TRBV7-2,TRBJ2-7,CASSSPGTGGSLFSEQYF
NA,TRBV6-1,TRBJ1-2,CASSEGGADYGYTF
TRBD1,TRBV4-1,TRBJ1-2,CASSQDSGAGTVAGYTF
NA,TRBV27,TRBJ1-1,CASSPIAAEGTEAFF
TRBD2,TRBV27,TRBJ2-1,CASTVSGGAFNEQFF
NA,TRBV5-1,TRBJ1-2,CASSPDSFFRDYGYTF
TRBD2,TRBV28,TRBJ2-3,CASSLLLAGPGDTQYF
TRBD2,TRBV29-1,TRBJ2-1,CSVKSGGINEQFF